A single sample is the source of the 17 T cell receptor beta chains below, sequenced in a study of T cell clonality in common variable immunodeficiency. The method was immunoSEQ multiplex PCR; TCRdb's version includes in-frame clones alone and lacks a portion of them. The sample was found to contain around 34,000 clones, and every one recurs. The sample comprised peripheral blood mononuclear cells. The receptors here all came from a person aged 18 to 75 in good health.

In its sample, this clone was seen many times. The sequenced fragment ends 3 residues before the CDR3 boundary, so the rest is inferred from the germline J gene. The chain combines TRBV20-1 with TRBJ1-2, with 8 bases lining up with TRBD1. Germline trimming cut 6 bases from V and 5 bases from J; bases unmatched to any gene: 11. CDR3 length: 14 amino acids. The germline V gene encodes CDR1 DFQATT and CDR2 SNEGSKA (reference sequence). The CDR3 sequence: CSAQPGQVRYGYTF. The CDR3 bases that were read are TGCAGTGCCCAACCGGGACAGGTTAGGTATGGC.

This clone was seen ten or more times. With the read ending 3 residues before the CDR3 end, the germline J gene is used to fill in that end. The rearrangement links TRBV5-4 to TRBJ2-7; D may be TRBD1 (6 bases). This CDR3 spans 14 amino acids. Trimming stripped 4 bases from V and 2 bases from J, with 13 bases between. Germline CDR1 and CDR2: SGHNT and YYREEE (reference sequence). Partial CDR3 DNA: TGTGCCAGCAGCGACCAGGGGAAGGCCTACGAG. Translation: CASSDQGKAYE. The whole CDR3 is CASSDQGKAYEQYF.

This clone was recorded at least ten times. The CDR3 extends 3 residues past the end of the read, so its final part is completed from the germline J gene. V and J are TRBV15 and TRBJ2-6; 9 bases match TRBD2. With V trimmed by 5 bases and J by 2 bases, 1 base remained unmatched. The germline gives CDR1 LNHNV, CDR2 YYDKDF (reference sequence). The CDR3 contains 15 residues. CDR3 amino acids: CATSVAGAGANVLTF. The sequenced part of the CDR3 DNA is TGTGCCACCAGCGTAGCGGGAGCTGGGGCCAACGTC.

This clone was counted ten times or more. Read coverage stops 3 residues before the CDR3 terminus; the germline J gene supplies the remainder. This chain links TRBV19 with TRBJ2-2; TRBD2 is a possible D gene (6 bases). The CDR3 covers 15 residues. V was trimmed by 5 bases and J by 5 bases, leaving 15 bases between them. Germline V CDR1 and CDR2: LNHDA, SQIVND (reference sequence). The CDR3 loop is CASSGSGGGTGELFF. The sequenced CDR3 bases are TGTGCCAGTAGTGGTAGCGGAGGCGGGACCGGGGAG.

This clone was observed at least ten times. The covered CDR3 bases are TGCAGTGCTCCCTCCGGCGGGGCCGTTGACACTGAA. Translated: CSAPSGGAVDTE. The CDR3 reads in full as CSAPSGGAVDTEAFF. This sequence joins TRBV20-1 and TRBJ1-1; maybe TRBD1 (5 bases). Coverage ceases 3 residues before the CDR3 finishes, and the germline J gene fills in the end. This CDR3 is built from 15 residues. Trimming pared 5 bases from V and 3 bases from J, leaving 19 bases between. Germline-derived CDR1 and CDR2 are DFQATT and SNEGSKA (reference sequence).

This clone was picked up many times. Read sequence stops 3 residues before the CDR3 end, and the germline J gene provides the missing end. This chain joins TRBV19 and TRBJ1-1; unclear D gene. Germline V lookup: CDR1 LNHDA, CDR2 SQIVND (reference sequence). This CDR3 has 13 residues. Trimming left V 4 bases short and J 0 bases short, with 6 bases between. CDR3 loop: CASSTYMNTEAFF. The CDR3 DNA, read in part, is TGTGCCAGTAGTACTTATATGAACACTGAA.

Ten or more counts support this clone. The read ends 3 residues shy of where the CDR3 ends; the end is completed using the germline J gene. The chain combines TRBV19 with TRBJ2-1, with 15 bases lining up with TRBD2. This CDR3 is built from 15 residues. Losses at the gene ends were 4 bases for V and 5 bases for J; bases not matched to a gene: 0. Germline-derived CDR1 and CDR2 are LNHDA and SQIVND (reference sequence). The sequenced CDR3 bases are TGTGCCAGTAGTAGGACTAGCGGGAGGGACAATGAG. As protein: CASSRTSGRDNE. The full CDR3 is CASSRTSGRDNEQFF.

This clone was detected many times. With the read ending 3 residues before the CDR3 end, the germline J gene is used to fill in that end. This rearrangement joins TRBV20-1 to TRBJ1-5; 7 bases map to TRBD1. The V and J ends lost 3 bases and 6 bases, in that order; junction bases with no gene match: 8. Germline loops: CDR1 DFQATT, CDR2 SNEGSKA (reference sequence). The CDR3 loop spans 14 amino acids. The CDR3 bases that were read are TGCAGTGCTAGGGCAGGGGGTAGGGGTCAGCCC. Amino acids: CSARAGGRGQP. The entire CDR3 protein reads CSARAGGRGQPQHF.

This clone was recorded many times. The read gets to within 3 residues of the CDR3 end, and the germline J gene fills in the rest. The gene calls are TRBV2 and TRBJ2-7; weak D call: TRBD2 (6 bases). This CDR3 region has 15 residues. The V and J ends lost 6 bases and 3 bases respectively, with 18 bases between them. The germline gives CDR1 SNHLY, CDR2 FYNNEI. The CDR3 loop reads CASSGISGRSYEQYF. The covered CDR3 bases are TGTGCCAGCAGCGGGATTAGCGGACGAAGCTACGAG.

This clone was counted ten times or more. The sequence runs out 3 residues before the end of the CDR3; the remainder is reconstructed from the germline J gene. The chain joins TRBV7-2 to TRBJ2-1; 7 positions match TRBD2. CDR1 and CDR2 from the germline V gene are SGHTA and FQGNSA. J gave up 9 bases and V 5 bases, and 13 bases lay outside the gene matches. This CDR3 comprises 15 residues. The CDR3 is CASSHPSSRGGEQFF. The part of the CDR3 DNA that was read is TGTGCCAGCAGCCACCCCTCCTCTCGCGGGGGTGAG.

This clone was seen many times. The CDR3 end lies 3 residues beyond the end of the read and is filled in from the germline J gene. The chain joins TRBV11-3 to TRBJ2-1, with TRBD1 as a possible D gene (6 bases). The CDR3 contains 15 residues. Per the germline V gene, CDR1 is SGHNT and CDR2 is YENEEA. Trimming left V 2 bases short and J 7 bases short, with 15 bases between. Partial CDR3 DNA: TGTGCCAGCAGCTTAAGGGGGTCTGGCGGGAATGAG. Its translation: CASSLRGSGGNE. The CDR3 in its entirety is CASSLRGSGGNEQFF. Looking up the rest from reference TRBV11-3 and TRBJ2-1 gives the full variable domain: EAGVVQSPRYKIIEKKQPVAFWCNPISGHNTLYWYLQNLGQGPELLIRYENEEAVDDSQLPKDRFSAERLKGVDSTLKIQPAELGDSAVYLCASSLRGSGGNEQFFGPGTRLTVL.

This clone was seen at least ten times. The observed sequence ends 3 residues before the CDR3 terminus, with the missing tail filled in from the germline J gene. The genes are TRBV20-1 and TRBJ2-3; D may be TRBD1 (5 bases). V was pared by 3 bases and J by 8 bases, with 24 bases between. The CDR3 contains 16 residues. CDR1 DFQATT and CDR2 SNEGSKA come from the germline V gene (reference sequence). The CDR3 loop is CSARITEDRSVRTQYF. The covered CDR3 bases are TGCAGTGCTAGGATAACTGAAGACAGATCAGTACGTACG.

This clone was observed at least ten times. The sequenced part of the CDR3 DNA is TGTGCCAGTAGGGCTGGCGGAAACTCCTACAATGAG. It specifies CASRAGGNSYNE. The whole CDR3 is CASRAGGNSYNEQFF. The chain uses TRBV19 and TRBJ2-1; D unresolved. The sequenced fragment ends 3 residues before the CDR3 boundary, so the rest is inferred from the germline J gene. Trimming left V 6 bases short and J 0 bases short, with 12 bases between. The CDR3 is 15 residues long. Germline V gives CDR1 LNHDA, CDR2 SQIVND (reference sequence).

This clone was counted ten times or more. CDR3: CSARIAGYGYTF. CDR3 DNA, as far as it was read: TGCAGTGCTAGAATCGCAGGGTATGGC. The chain links TRBV20-1 to TRBJ1-2, with a possible D match to TRBD1 (5 bases). The read gets to within 3 residues of the CDR3 end, and the germline J gene fills in the rest. This CDR3 comprises 12 residues. Germline V lookup: CDR1 DFQATT, CDR2 SNEGSKA (reference sequence). V was shortened by 2 bases and J by 5 bases, with 9 bases between the two germline ends.

This clone was seen ten or more times. Read coverage stops 3 residues before the CDR3 terminus; the germline J gene supplies the remainder. The rearrangement links TRBV5-6 to TRBJ2-7; D is uncertain. CDR1 SGHDT and CDR2 YYEEEE come from the germline V gene. The CDR3 spans 14 residues. V was clipped by 0 bases and J by 6 bases, with 13 bases between them. The CDR3 loop reads CASSLAHAGFEQYF. The covered CDR3 bases are TGTGCCAGCAGCTTGGCCCATGCAGGCTTCGAG.

This clone came up many times. Read sequence stops 3 residues before the CDR3 end, and the germline J gene provides the missing end. The V and J genes are TRBV14 and TRBJ2-1, with D uncertain. Trimming pared 5 bases from V and 9 bases from J, leaving 14 bases between. There are 13 residues in the CDR3. From germline, CDR1 is SGHDN and CDR2 FVKESK. The CDR3 sequence: CASSLNIATEQFF. The CDR3 bases that were read are TGTGCCAGCAGCTTAAACATTGCCACTGAG. Full variable domain (rest looked up from reference TRBV14 and TRBJ2-1): EAGVTQFPSHSVIEKGQTVTLRCDPISGHDNLYWYRRVMGKEIKFLLHFVKESKQDESGMPNNRFLAERTGGTYSTLKVQPAELEDSGVYFCASSLNIATEQFFGPGTRLTVL.

This clone was detected many times. The read terminates 3 residues ahead of where the CDR3 ends, so the germline J gene completes it. The V and J genes are TRBV7-9 and TRBJ2-4, with TRBD2 identical over 7 bases. V lost 0 bases and J lost 7; bases outside the gene matches: 6. The CDR3 loop spans 15 amino acids. Per germline, CDR1 SEHNR and CDR2 FQNEAQ (reference sequence). CDR3 amino acids: CASSLAAAGGNIQYF. CDR3 DNA (partial): TGTGCCAGCAGCTTAGCGGCAGCCGGGGGGAACATT. The entire variable domain, with the rest obtained from reference TRBV7-9 and TRBJ2-4, is as follows: DTGVSQNPRHKITKRGQNVTFRCDPISEHNRLYWYRQTLGQGPEFLTYFQNEAQLEKSRLLSDRFSAERPKGSFSTLEIQRTEQGDSAMYLCASSLAAAGGNIQYFGAGTRLSVL.